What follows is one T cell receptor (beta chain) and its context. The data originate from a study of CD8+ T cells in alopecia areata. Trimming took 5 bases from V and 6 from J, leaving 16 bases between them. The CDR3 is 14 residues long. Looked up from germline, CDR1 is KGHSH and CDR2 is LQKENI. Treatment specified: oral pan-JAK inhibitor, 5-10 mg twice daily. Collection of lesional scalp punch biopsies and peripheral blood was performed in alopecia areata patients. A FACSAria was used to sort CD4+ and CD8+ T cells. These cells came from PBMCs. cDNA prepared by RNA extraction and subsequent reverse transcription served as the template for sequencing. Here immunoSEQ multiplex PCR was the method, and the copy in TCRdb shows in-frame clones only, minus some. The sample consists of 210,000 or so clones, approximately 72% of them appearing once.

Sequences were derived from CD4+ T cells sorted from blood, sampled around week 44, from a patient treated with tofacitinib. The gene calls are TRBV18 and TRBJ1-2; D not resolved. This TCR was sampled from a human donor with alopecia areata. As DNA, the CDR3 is TGTGCCAGCTCATCTGGGGTGATCGTCGATGGCTACACCTTC. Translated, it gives CASSSGVIVDGYTF.